The clone carrying this T cell receptor (beta chain) was counted once. Only in-frame clones appear in the TCRdb table, and some are missing; sequencing was by immunoSEQ multiplex PCR. There are approximately 150,000 clones in the sample; around 83% occur only once, and roughly 5% lies in the top ten. J gave up 0 bases and V 4 bases, and 7 bases lay outside the gene matches. Germline V CDR1 and CDR2: MNHEY, SVGEGT. The CDR3 is 19 amino acids. This entry comes from a study of blood T cell repertoires in COVID-19. The gene calls are TRBV6-2 or TRBV6-3 and TRBJ2-6; 12 bases are shared with TRBD1. This sequence originates from a woman aged 50 to 65 with COVID-19, enrolled during active disease. Sequenced: peripheral blood. The CDR3 nucleotides are TGTGCCAGCAGTTTGGGGACAGGGGGCAAGAGCTCTGGGGCCAACGTCCTGACTTTC. Protein product: CASSLGTGGKSSGANVLTF.